This paragraph reports one T cell receptor beta chain. Its specificity is unknown. The sample belongs to a study of cytomegalovirus exposure and HLA in healthy donors. Study-level findings and limits: Presence/absence results assume similar sequencing depth per donor, which may not hold. TCR beta sequences reportedly predicted most subjects' HLA-A and HLA-B alleles accurately. One cluster of highly shared sequence variants probably arose as a sequencing artifact.

PCR primers comprised 60 Vbeta and 13 Jbeta primers. Some clones are missing from TCRdb's copy, which holds only in-frame ones; the method was immunoSEQ multiplex PCR. Of more than 150,000 clones detected, around four fifths appear once; the ten largest clones hold 1.4% to 1.5%. Germline V gives CDR1 SNHLY, CDR2 FYNNEI. The ends were cut back, 1 base at V and 9 bases at J, with 16 bases in the middle. This CDR3 spans 15 amino acids. The specimen was PBMCs. V gene TRBV2 combines with J gene TRBJ2-1, with a tentative D call TRBD2 (6 bases). The origin of this receptor is a man younger than 35 in good health and CMV-seronegative. The CDR3 nucleotides read TGTGCCAGCAGTGAAGTCGGGAGAGTGGGGGTTGAGCAGTTCTTC. Protein product: CASSEVGRVGVEQFF.